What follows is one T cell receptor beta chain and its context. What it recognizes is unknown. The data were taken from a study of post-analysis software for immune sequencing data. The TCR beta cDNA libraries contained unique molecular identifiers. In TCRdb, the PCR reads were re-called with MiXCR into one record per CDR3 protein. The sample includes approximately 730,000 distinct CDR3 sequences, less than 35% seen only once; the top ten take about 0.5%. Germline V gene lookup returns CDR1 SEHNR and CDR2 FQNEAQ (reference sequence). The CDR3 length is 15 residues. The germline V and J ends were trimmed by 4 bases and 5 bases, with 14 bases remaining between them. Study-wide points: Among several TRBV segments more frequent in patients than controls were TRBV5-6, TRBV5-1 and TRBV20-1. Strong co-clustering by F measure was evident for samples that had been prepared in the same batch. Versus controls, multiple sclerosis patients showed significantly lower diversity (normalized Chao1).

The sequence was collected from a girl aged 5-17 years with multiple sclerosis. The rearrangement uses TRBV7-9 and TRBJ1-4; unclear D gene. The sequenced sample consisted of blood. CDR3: CASSSSRVMNEKLFF. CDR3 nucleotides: TGTGCCAGCAGCTCCTCTCGTGTAATGAATGAAAAACTGTTTTTT.